This TCR beta chain was identified in a study of blood T cell repertoires in COVID-19. About the research overall: Donors in the United States, Italy and Spain gave samples during acute or convalescent COVID-19.

Germline assignment: CDR1 MRHNA and CDR2 SNTAGT. The CDR3 extends over 13 amino acids. With 4 bases removed from V and 4 bases from J, the gap between germline ends came to 11 bases. TCRdb's copy holds only in-frame clones and misses some; the assay was immunoSEQ multiplex PCR. This sample has about 64,000 clones; 80% to 90% occur once, and the top ten carry roughly 5.6%. The genes are TRBV6-4 and TRBJ2-7; possible D gene TRBD1, 5 bases. Material for sequencing was peripheral blood. The sequence was collected from a woman aged 55-69 years with acute or convalescent COVID-19. CDR3 loop: CASSGLGVYEQYF. CDR3 DNA: TGTGCCAGCAGTGGGCTAGGGGTTTACGAGCAGTACTTC.